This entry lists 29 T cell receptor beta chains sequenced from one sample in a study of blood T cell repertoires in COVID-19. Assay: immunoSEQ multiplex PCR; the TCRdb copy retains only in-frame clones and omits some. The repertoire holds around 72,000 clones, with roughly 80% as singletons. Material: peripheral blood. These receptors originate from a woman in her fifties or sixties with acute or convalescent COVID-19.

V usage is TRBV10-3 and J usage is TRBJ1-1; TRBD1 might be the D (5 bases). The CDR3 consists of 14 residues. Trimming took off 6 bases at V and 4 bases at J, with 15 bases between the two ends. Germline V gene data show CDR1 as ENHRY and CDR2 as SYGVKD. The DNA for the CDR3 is TGTGCCATCAGGAGCCAGGGTGAGGTCACTGAAGCTTTCTTT. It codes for CAIRSQGEVTEAFF.

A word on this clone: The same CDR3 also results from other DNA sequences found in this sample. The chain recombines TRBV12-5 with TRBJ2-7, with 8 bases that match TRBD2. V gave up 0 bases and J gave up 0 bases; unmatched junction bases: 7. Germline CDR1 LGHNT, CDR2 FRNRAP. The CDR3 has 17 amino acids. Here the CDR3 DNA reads TGTGCTAGTGGTTTGGTAGGCACTAGCGGCCACTCCTACGAGCAGTACTTC. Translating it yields CASGLVGTSGHSYEQYF.

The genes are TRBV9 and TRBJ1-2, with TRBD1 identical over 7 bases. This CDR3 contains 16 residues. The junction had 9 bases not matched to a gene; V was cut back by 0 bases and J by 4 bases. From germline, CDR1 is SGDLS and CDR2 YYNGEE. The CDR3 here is CASSVVEGALPYGYTF. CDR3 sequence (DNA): TGTGCCAGCAGCGTAGTGGAGGGGGCGCTCCCCTATGGCTACACCTTC.

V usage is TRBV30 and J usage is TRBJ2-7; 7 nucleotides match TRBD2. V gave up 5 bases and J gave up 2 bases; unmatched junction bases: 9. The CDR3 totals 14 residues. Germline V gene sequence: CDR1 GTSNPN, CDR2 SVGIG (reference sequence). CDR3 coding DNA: TGTGCCTGGCGACCTAGCGGACTTACCTACGAGCAGTACTTC. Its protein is CAWRPSGLTYEQYF.

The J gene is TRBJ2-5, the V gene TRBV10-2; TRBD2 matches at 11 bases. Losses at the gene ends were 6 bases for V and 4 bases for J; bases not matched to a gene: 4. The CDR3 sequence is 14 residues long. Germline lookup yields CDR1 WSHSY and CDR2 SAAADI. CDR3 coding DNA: TGCGCCAGCAGCGTAGCGGGAGGGAGAGAGACCCAGTACTTC. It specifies CASSVAGGRETQYF.

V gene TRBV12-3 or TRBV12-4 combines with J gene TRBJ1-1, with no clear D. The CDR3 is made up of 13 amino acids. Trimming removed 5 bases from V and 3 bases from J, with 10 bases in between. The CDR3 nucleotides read TGTGCCAGCAGTGGGCTACAGCACACTGAAGCTTTCTTT. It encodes CASSGLQHTEAFF.

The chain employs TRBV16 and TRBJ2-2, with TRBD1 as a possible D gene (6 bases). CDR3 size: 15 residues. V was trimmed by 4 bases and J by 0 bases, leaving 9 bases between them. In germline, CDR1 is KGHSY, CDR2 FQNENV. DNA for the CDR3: TGTGCCAGCAGCCCGGACAGATCGAACACCGGGGAGCTGTTTTTT. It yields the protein CASSPDRSNTGELFF.

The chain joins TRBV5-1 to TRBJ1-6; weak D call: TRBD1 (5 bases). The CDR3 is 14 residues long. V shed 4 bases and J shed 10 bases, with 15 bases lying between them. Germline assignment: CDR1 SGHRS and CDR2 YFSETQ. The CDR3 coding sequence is TGCGCCAGCAGCACAGGTTCCACGGGCTCACCCCTCCACTTT. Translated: CASSTGSTGSPLHF.

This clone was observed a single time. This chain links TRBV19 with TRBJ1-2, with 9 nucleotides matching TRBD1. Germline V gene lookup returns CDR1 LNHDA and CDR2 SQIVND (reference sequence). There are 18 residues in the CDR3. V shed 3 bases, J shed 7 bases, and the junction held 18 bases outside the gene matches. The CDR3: CASSIIGFRDREARGYTF. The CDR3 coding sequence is TGTGCCAGTAGTATTATTGGGTTCCGGGACAGGGAGGCTCGTGGCTACACCTTC.

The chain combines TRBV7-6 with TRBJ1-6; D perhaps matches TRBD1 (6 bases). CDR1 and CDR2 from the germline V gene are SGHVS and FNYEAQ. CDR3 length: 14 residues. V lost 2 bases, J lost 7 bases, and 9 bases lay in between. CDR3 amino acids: CASSLLGQNSPLHF. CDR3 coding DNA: TGTGCCAGCAGCTTACTAGGACAGAATTCACCCCTCCACTTT. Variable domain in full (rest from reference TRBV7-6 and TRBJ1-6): GAGVSQSPRYKVTKRGQDVALRCDPISGHVSLYWYRQALGQGPEFLTYFNYEAQQDKSGLPNDRFSAERPEGSISTLTIQRTEQRDSAMYRCASSLLGQNSPLHFGNGTRLTVT.

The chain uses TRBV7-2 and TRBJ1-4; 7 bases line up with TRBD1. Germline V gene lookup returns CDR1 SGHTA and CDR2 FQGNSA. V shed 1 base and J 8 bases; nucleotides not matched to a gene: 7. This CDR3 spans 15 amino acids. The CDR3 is CASSLGRQGWEKLFF. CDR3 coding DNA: TGTGCCAGCAGCTTAGGTCGACAGGGTTGGGAAAAACTGTTTTTT.

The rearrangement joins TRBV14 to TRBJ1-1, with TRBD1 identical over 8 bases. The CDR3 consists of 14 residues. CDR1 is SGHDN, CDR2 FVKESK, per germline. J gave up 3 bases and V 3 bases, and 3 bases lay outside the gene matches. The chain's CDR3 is CASSQDRVYTEAFF. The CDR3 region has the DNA TGTGCCAGCAGCCAGGACAGGGTGTACACTGAAGCTTTCTTT.

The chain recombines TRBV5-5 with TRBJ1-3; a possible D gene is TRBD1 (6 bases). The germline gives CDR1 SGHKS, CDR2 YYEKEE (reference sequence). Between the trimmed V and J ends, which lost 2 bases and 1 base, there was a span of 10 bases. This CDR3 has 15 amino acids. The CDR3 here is CASSLQGGSGNTIYF. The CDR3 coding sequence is TGTGCCAGCAGCTTACAAGGGGGTTCTGGAAACACCATATATTTT.

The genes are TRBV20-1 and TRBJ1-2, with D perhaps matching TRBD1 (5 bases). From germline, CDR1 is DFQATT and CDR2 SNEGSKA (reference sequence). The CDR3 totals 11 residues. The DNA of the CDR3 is TGCAGGGCCGATAGGGGCTATGGCTACACCTTC. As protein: CRADRGYGYTF.

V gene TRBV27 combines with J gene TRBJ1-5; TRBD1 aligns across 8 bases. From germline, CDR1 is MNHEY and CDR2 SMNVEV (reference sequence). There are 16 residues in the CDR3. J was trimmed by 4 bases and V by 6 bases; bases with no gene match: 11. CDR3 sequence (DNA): TGTGCCAGCAGGCGGCAGGGGGCGGTGGGGAATCAGCCCCAGCATTTT. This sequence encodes CASRRQGAVGNQPQHF.

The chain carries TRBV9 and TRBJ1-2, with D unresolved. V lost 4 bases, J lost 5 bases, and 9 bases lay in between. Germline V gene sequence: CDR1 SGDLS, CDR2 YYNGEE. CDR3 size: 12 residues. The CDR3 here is CASSPLSYGYTF. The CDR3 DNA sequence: TGTGCCAGCAGCCCCCTCTCTTATGGCTACACCTTC.

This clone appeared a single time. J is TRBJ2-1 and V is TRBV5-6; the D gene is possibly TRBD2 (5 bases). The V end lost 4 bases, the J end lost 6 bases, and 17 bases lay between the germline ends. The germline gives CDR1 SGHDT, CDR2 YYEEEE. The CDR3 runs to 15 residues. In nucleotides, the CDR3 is TGTGCCAGCAGCCCGCTTGGCACTAGTCTCAATGAGCAGTTCTTC. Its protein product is CASSPLGTSLNEQFF.

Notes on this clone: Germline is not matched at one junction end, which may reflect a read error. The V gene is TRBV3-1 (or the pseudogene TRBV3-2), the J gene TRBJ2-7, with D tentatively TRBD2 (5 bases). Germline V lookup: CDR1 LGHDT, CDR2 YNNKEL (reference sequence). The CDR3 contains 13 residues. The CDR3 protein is CASRQSGSYEQYF. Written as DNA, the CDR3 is TGTGCCAGCCGCCAAAGCGGATCCTACGAGCAGTACTTC.

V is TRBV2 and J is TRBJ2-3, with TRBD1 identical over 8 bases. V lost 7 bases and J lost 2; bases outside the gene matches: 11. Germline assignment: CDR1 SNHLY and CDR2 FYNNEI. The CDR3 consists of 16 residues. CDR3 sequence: CASNGAGGRDTDTQYF. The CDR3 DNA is TGTGCCAGCAATGGCGCAGGGGGCCGCGACACAGATACGCAGTATTTT. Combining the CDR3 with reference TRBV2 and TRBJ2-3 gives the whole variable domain EPEVTQTPSHQVTQMGQEVILRCVPISNHLYFYWYRQILGQKVEFLVSFYNNEISEKSEIFDDQFSVERPDGSNFTLKIRSTKLEDSAMYFCASNGAGGRDTDTQYFGPGTRLTVL.

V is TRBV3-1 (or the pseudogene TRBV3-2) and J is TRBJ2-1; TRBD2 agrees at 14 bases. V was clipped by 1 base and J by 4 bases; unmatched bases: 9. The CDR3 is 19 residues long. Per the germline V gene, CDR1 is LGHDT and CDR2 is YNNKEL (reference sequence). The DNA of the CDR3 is TGTGCCAGCAGCCAAGCGACTAGCGGGGGGGTATTGTCGTACAATGAGCAGTTCTTC. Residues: CASSQATSGGVLSYNEQFF.

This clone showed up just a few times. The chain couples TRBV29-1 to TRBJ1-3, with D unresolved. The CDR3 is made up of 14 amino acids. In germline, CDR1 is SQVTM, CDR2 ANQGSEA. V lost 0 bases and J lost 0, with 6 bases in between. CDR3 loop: CSVEENNSGNTIYF. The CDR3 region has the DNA TGCAGCGTTGAAGAGAACAACTCTGGAAACACCATATATTTT.

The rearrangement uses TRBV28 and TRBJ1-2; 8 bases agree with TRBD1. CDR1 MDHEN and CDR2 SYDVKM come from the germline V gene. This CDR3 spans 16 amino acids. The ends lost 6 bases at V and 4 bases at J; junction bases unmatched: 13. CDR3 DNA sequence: TGTGCCAGCAGATCATCCTCAGGACAGGGAACCTATGGCTACACCTTC. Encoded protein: CASRSSSGQGTYGYTF.

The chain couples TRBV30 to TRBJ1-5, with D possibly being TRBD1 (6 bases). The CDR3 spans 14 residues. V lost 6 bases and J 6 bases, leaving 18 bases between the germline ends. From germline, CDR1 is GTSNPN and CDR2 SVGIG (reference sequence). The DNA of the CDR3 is TGTGCCTGTTCCCCTCTGACAGGCACTCAGCCCCAGCATTTT. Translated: CACSPLTGTQPQHF.

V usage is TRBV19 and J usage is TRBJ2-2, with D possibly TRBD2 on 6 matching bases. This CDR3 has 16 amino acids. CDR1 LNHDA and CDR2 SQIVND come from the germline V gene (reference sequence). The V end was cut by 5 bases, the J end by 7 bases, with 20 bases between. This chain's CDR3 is CASSSQSGLPSGELFF. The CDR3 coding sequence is TGTGCCAGTAGTTCCCAATCTGGACTACCCAGCGGGGAGCTGTTTTTT.

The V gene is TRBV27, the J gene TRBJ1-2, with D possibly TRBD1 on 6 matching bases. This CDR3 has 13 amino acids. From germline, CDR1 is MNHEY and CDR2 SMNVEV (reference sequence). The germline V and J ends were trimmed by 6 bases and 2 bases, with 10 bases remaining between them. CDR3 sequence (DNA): TGTGCCAGCAGACTAACAGGGAACTATGGCTACACCTTC. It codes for CASRLTGNYGYTF.

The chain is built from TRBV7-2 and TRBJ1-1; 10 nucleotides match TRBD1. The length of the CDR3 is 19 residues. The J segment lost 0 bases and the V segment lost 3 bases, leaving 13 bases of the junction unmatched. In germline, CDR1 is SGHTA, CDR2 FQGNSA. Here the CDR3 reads CASSFGTGAPGRLNTEAFF. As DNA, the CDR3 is TGTGCCAGCAGCTTCGGGACAGGGGCCCCTGGAAGACTGAACACTGAAGCTTTCTTT.

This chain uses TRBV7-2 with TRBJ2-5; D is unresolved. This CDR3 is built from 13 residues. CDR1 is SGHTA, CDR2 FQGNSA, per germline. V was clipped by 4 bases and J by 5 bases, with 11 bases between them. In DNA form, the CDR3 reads TGTGCCAGCAGCTCGCGCTCACTCGAGACCCAGTACTTC. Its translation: CASSSRSLETQYF.

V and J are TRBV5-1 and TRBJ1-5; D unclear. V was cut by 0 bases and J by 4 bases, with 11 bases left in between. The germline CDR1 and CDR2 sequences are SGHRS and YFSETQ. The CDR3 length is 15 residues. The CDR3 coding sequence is TGCGCCAGCAGCTTGGATTTCCTAGGAAATCAGCCCCAGCATTTT. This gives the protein CASSLDFLGNQPQHF.

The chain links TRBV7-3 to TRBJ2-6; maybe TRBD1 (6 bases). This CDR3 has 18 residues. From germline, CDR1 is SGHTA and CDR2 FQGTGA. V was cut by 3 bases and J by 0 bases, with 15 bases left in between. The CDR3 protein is CASSLVPGARSGANVLTF. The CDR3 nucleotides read TGTGCCAGCAGCTTGGTCCCAGGGGCTCGCTCTGGGGCCAACGTCCTGACTTTC.